What follows describes a single TCR beta chain. Antigen specificity is unknown. The assay was immunoSEQ multiplex PCR, and TCRdb's table has in-frame clones only and misses some. The sample contains some 100,000 clones, 90% of which appear only once. The sample originates from a study of OX40 agonist ivuxolimab in advanced cancers. For the study at large: The patients got ivuxolimab, which is an agonistic anti-OX40 (CD134) antibody. General study points: Determination of antigen specificity was not performed for the expanded peripheral T cells. Dosing at 0.1 to 3.0 mg/kg was accompanied by clonal expansion of CD4+ and CD8+ blood T cells by week 6.

V lost 1 base to trimming and J lost 8 bases, with 9 bases between them. The germline gives CDR1 SGHTA, CDR2 FQGTGA. The CDR3 sequence is 13 residues long. The chain carries TRBV7-3 and TRBJ2-1; D remains unclear. The clonotype comes from an adult with an advanced solid tumor such as melanoma, head and neck, liver or kidney cancer. Sequences were derived from CD4+ or CD8+ T cells sorted from blood, sampled in a trial of the OX40 agonist ivuxolimab. The CDR3 DNA reads TGTGCCAGCAGCTTAATGCCCAGCTATGAGCAGTTCTTC. Translating gives CASSLMPSYEQFF.